This paragraph covers one T cell receptor (beta chain) sequence. The record originates from a study of T cells expressing NK-cell markers. TCRdb reprocessed the 5' RACE reads and reports one entry per CDR3 protein, with no DNA. The sample table includes roughly 380,000 distinct CDR3 sequences. This CDR3 spans 12 amino acids. The germline V gene encodes CDR1 SGDLS and CDR2 YYNGEE. This chain uses TRBV9 with TRBJ2-1; TCRdb proposes TRBD1, but this gene call is untestable without DNA. Sequencing was performed on blood T cells: a sorted CD56 or NKG2C T cell subset, CD4+ or CD8+ T cells, or bulk PBMC T cells (not recorded which). The sequence was obtained from a man aged 18-75 years in good health. This CDR3 is CASSVAGGLQFF.